This TCR beta chain was identified in a study of Graves' ophthalmopathy and Graves' hyperthyroidism. Study conclusions and caveats: Ophthalmopathy and stable hyperthyroidism were discriminated by a 13-signature model, with 87.88% sensitivity and approximately 78% specificity.

This clonotype was counted many times. Its antigen is undetermined. The germline V gene has CDR1 SGHDT and CDR2 YYEEEE. This CDR3 spans 14 amino acids. With 0 bases removed from V and 5 bases from J, the gap between germline ends came to 11 bases. Amplified material comprised TCR beta CDR3 regions derived from RNA transcripts. First-round RT-PCR relied on HTBI primers, and a second-round multiplex PCR came next. TCRdb reanalysed the multiplex PCR reads using MiXCR and keeps one entry per CDR3 protein. The table lists 340,000 or so distinct CDR3 sequences, under 20% of them singletons, with over 9% in the top ten. Additional autoimmune diseases, uncontrolled infections, pregnancy or lactation disqualified patients.

The sequencing sample was made of peripheral blood. This chain connects TRBV5-6 to TRBJ1-2; no clear D gene. This TCR was sampled from an adult man with Graves' ophthalmopathy. The CDR3, as DNA: TGTGCCAGCAGCTTGGGGGCGCCGGGTTATGGCTACACCTTC. This translates into CASSLGAPGYGYTF.